The 13 T cell receptor beta chains given below trace back to one sample, sequenced in a study of blood T cell repertoires in COVID-19. Sequencing was performed with immunoSEQ multiplex PCR; in TCRdb, only in-frame clones are kept and a portion is missing. The data hold 90,000 to 100,000 clones, with about 85% observed a single time. The sequenced sample was peripheral blood. All receptors come from a man older than 75 with acute or convalescent COVID-19.

The chain has TRBV30 and TRBJ2-7; D might be TRBD1 (6 bases). This CDR3 contains 12 residues. Trimming stripped 4 bases from V and 3 bases from J, with 10 bases between. Germline CDR1 GTSNPN, CDR2 SVGIG (reference sequence). CDR3 loop: CAWTQGRYEQYF. CDR3 DNA: TGTGCCTGGACACAGGGCCGCTACGAGCAGTACTTC.

This rearrangement joins TRBV5-1 to TRBJ2-1; 9 nucleotides line up with TRBD2. Per germline, CDR1 SGHRS and CDR2 YFSETQ. The CDR3 has 16 residues. Trimming at V came to 1 base and at J to 4 bases, leaving 6 bases not matched to a gene. The CDR3 loop is CASSLTSGPQYNEQFF. The DNA for the CDR3 is TGCGCCAGCAGCTTGACTAGCGGGCCACAGTACAATGAGCAGTTCTTC.

The chain is built from TRBV9 and TRBJ1-3, with a tentative D call TRBD1 (5 bases). CDR3 length equals 15 residues. Germline-derived CDR1 and CDR2 are SGDLS and YYNGEE. Trimming left V 3 bases short and J 3 bases short, with 13 bases between. In DNA, the CDR3 is TGTGCCAGCAGCGCTGGAGGGGCAGGTGGAAACACCATATATTTT. Translated, it gives CASSAGGAGGNTIYF.

The V gene is TRBV12-2, the J gene TRBJ2-3; TRBD2 was called by the table and not checked on the DNA. TRBV12-2 is a recognized pseudogene. The length of the CDR3 is 17 residues. The CDR3 loop reads CASRLASLKHLADTQYF. The CDR3 DNA sequence: TGTGCAAGTCGCTTAGCTTCTCTGAAGCACCTGGCAGATACGCAGTATTTT.

This clone was seen a handful of times. Other DNA sequences in this sample translate to the same CDR3. The chain carries TRBV4-2 and TRBJ1-4; a weak D match, TRBD1 (5 bases). Looked up from germline, CDR1 is LGHNA and CDR2 is YNFKEQ. V was pared by 4 bases and J by 5 bases, with 8 bases between. There are 13 residues in the CDR3. The CDR3 is CASSPQGNEKLFF. The DNA of the CDR3 is TGTGCCAGCAGCCCCCAGGGAAATGAAAAACTGTTTTTT.

This clone was observed a single time. The V call is TRBV18, the J call TRBJ1-1; 7 positions agree with TRBD1. J was trimmed by 4 bases and V by 0 bases; bases with no gene match: 5. The CDR3 consists of 15 residues. Germline V gene sequence: CDR1 KGHSH, CDR2 LQKENI. CDR3 loop: CASSPPPTGLTEAFF. For the CDR3, the DNA is TGTGCCAGCTCACCACCTCCGACAGGGCTCACTGAAGCTTTCTTT. Full variable domain (missing parts from reference TRBV18 and TRBJ1-1): NAGVMQNPRHLVRRRGQEARLRCSPMKGHSHVYWYRQLPEEGLKFMVYLQKENIIDESGMPKERFSAEFPKEGPSILRIQQVVRGDSAAYFCASSPPPTGLTEAFFGQGTRLTVV.

V is TRBV6-1 and J is TRBJ1-5; 10 bases are a match to TRBD1. Per the germline V gene, CDR1 is MNHNS and CDR2 is SASEGT. This CDR3 has 17 amino acids. The V segment lost 2 bases and the J segment 7 bases; nucleotides outside the gene matches: 11. The CDR3 is CASSEIWLRTGGQPQHF. The CDR3 DNA reads as TGTGCCAGCAGTGAAATCTGGTTGAGGACAGGGGGACAGCCCCAGCATTTT.

The chain carries TRBV19 and TRBJ2-1; 8 positions match TRBD2. Trimming took 7 bases from V and 10 from J; bases not matched to a gene: 12. Germline CDR1 and CDR2: LNHDA and SQIVND (reference sequence). CDR3 length: 14 residues. Here the CDR3 reads CASTPGTRASEQFF. CDR3 sequence (DNA): TGTGCCAGTACCCCCGGGACTAGGGCCTCGGAGCAGTTCTTC.

This clone showed up just a few times. The V and J genes are TRBV4-2 and TRBJ2-7; perhaps TRBD1 as D (6 bases). Germline lookup yields CDR1 LGHNA and CDR2 YNFKEQ. The CDR3 is 16 amino acids. Trimming cost V 1 base and J 0 bases, with 13 bases left between them. CDR3 loop: CASSQAWDNPSYEQYF. The CDR3 nucleotides read TGTGCCAGCAGCCAAGCCTGGGACAACCCCTCCTACGAGCAGTACTTC.

V usage is TRBV5-1 and J usage is TRBJ2-2; D call uncertain. The CDR3 totals 16 residues. The V and J ends lost 0 bases and 5 bases respectively, with 14 bases between them. From germline, CDR1 is SGHRS and CDR2 YFSETQ. The CDR3 reads CASSLVFGQLTGELFF. In DNA, the CDR3 is TGCGCCAGCAGCTTGGTTTTTGGGCAGCTAACCGGGGAGCTGTTTTTT.

This chain links TRBV7-9 with TRBJ2-1, with TRBD2 matching 9 bases. J was trimmed by 2 bases and V by 6 bases; bases with no gene match: 5. The germline gives CDR1 SEHNR, CDR2 FQNEAQ (reference sequence). The CDR3 is made up of 15 amino acids. In nucleotides, the CDR3 is TGTGCCAGCAGTCTAAGCGGGAGGACCTACAATGAGCAGTTCTTC. Its protein product is CASSLSGRTYNEQFF.

The chain recombines TRBV5-4 with TRBJ2-7; possible D gene TRBD2, 6 bases. Germline CDR1 reads SGHNT; CDR2 reads YYREEE (reference sequence). Trimming left V 0 bases short and J 7 bases short, with 11 bases between. This CDR3 is 13 amino acids long. The CDR3 DNA follows: TGTGCCAGCAGCTTGGTTGGAGGGCAGGAGCAGTACTTC. The encoded protein is CASSLVGGQEQYF.

The chain has TRBV19 and TRBJ2-7, with 9 bases fitting TRBD2. J lost 2 bases, V lost 6 bases, and 8 bases had no gene match. Germline V lookup: CDR1 LNHDA, CDR2 SQIVND (reference sequence). The CDR3 totals 15 residues. CDR3 sequence reads: CASRMTSGKAYEQYF. As DNA, the CDR3 is TGTGCCAGTAGAATGACTAGCGGAAAGGCCTACGAGCAGTACTTC.